One T cell receptor beta chain is described in this entry. This sample is part of a study of blood T cell repertoires in COVID-19. Looking at the study overall: Both acute and convalescent COVID-19 samples were obtained from the United States, Italy and Spain.

Original data processing: How many nucleated cells were present was estimated from reference gene primer amplification. The assay was immunoSEQ multiplex PCR, and TCRdb's table has in-frame clones only and misses some. V, J and clone size reflect that table, while D and trimming were determined from the DNA. This table holds about 170,000 clones, roughly 89% found once. This CDR3 has 14 residues. The V segment lost 6 bases and the J segment 6 bases; nucleotides outside the gene matches: 6. Germline V lookup: CDR1 LGHNA, CDR2 YSLEER. Source material: peripheral blood. The V and J genes are TRBV4-3 and TRBJ2-1; 9 nucleotides agree with TRBD2. The receptor was derived from a man younger than 35 with active or convalescent COVID-19. This chain's CDR3 is CASRVLAGFNEQFF. DNA of the CDR3: TGCGCCAGCAGGGTACTAGCGGGCTTCAATGAGCAGTTCTTC.